The entry below describes one T cell receptor (beta chain). Its antigen is unidentified. The study sequenced cultured CD4+ T cell DNA using the Oncomine TCR Beta short-read assay. TCRdb independently ran MiXCR on the PCR reads; one entry per CDR3 protein. The top ten hold less than 45% of the sample, which has about 7,000 distinct CDR3 sequences, 50% seen once. Treatment of the sample: roughly nine-day PBMC culture with coronavirus spike peptide pools or control peptides (ViraFEST assay). Unexposed donor CD4+ T cells predated the COVID-19 pandemic, collected 2011-2018. Per-well cultures of some 2 million PBMCs received around 10 IU/ml IL-2 and around 10 ug/ml peptide pools. This sample was taken from a study of vaccination and CD4 T cells after COVID-19. Findings and limits, study-wide: Reactive clone data from convalescent patients indicated a median of about 86% appearing only post-vaccination. Median numbers of SARS-CoV-2-reactive clonotypes increased from approximately 21 to 40 (not a significant change). Researchers looked at relatively few convalescent patients and had no early post-infection timepoints.

Germline loops: CDR1 LNHNV, CDR2 YYDKDF (reference sequence). V lost 0 bases to trimming and J lost 3 bases, with 11 bases between them. The length of the CDR3 is 15 residues. This clonotype was obtained from a human donor in good health. V is TRBV15 and J is TRBJ1-1, with a tentative D call TRBD1 (5 bases). The sample taken for sequencing was CD4+ T cells from blood, cultured in vitro. The CDR3 protein is CATSRDLTDYTEAFF. DNA for the CDR3: TGTGCCACCAGCAGAGATCTGACAGACTACACTGAAGCTTTCTTT.